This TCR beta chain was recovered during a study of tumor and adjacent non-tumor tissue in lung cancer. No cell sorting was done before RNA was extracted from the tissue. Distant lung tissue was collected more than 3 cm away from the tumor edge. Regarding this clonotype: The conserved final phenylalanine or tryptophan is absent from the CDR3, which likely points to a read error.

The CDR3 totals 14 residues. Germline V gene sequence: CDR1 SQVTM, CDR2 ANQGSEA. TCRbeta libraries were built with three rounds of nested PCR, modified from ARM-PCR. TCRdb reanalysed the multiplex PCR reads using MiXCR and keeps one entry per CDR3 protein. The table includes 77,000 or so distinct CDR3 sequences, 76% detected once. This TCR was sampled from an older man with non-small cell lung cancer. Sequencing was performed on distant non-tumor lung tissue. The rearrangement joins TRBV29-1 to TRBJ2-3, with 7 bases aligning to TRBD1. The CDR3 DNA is TGCAACGTCCCGACAGGGAGTAGCCCAGATACGCAGTATTAT. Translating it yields CNVPTGSSPDTQYY.